This T cell receptor (beta chain) was found in a study of PD-1 blockade in classical Hodgkin lymphoma. Study-wide findings and caveats: Baseline TCR diversity was reportedly lower in newly diagnosed patients than in healthy donors. It was reported as lower still in relapsed/refractory patients.

Sequenced by immunoSEQ multiplex PCR; TCRdb stores in-frame clones only, minus some. Of fewer than 45,000 clones detected, 66% appear once; the ten largest clones hold approximately 2.8%. Concerning this clone itself: What it binds is not known.

Trimming removed 5 bases at V and 0 bases at J, with 13 bases between. This CDR3 region has 15 residues. Germline values: CDR1 SGHTA, CDR2 FQGTGA. Sample time point: cycle 4 day 1 (C4D1), after about 6 weeks of nivolumab. Each patient relapsed following autologous stem cell transplantation, and prior brentuximab vedotin exposure differed. J is TRBJ1-1 and V is TRBV7-3; tentative D call: TRBD1 (6 bases). This receptor was identified in a human donor with classical Hodgkin lymphoma. The material was peripheral blood mononuclear cells (PBMCs), obtained before the fourth cycle of nivolumab. The CDR3 region is CASSRAQGMNTEAFF. The DNA for the CDR3 is TGTGCCAGCAGCCGTGCCCAGGGGATGAACACTGAAGCTTTCTTT.